This T cell receptor beta chain derives from a study of cytomegalovirus exposure and HLA in healthy donors. Looking at the study overall: Earlier findings included some 120 million unique TCR beta sequences obtained from 150 million to 200 million T cells. General observations from the study: Presence/absence analyses assumed roughly uniform sequencing depth across donors.

Germline CDR1 is LGHNT and CDR2 is FRNRAP. V trimming: 8 bases; J trimming: 5 bases; junction bases outside the gene matches: 7. This CDR3 spans 13 amino acids. About this clone itself: The antigen remains unidentified.

Use of 60 Vbeta and 13 Jbeta primers characterized the PCR. Assay used: immunoSEQ multiplex PCR; TCRdb lists only in-frame clones, some missing. Seen here are 200,000 or so clones, 65% to 90% observed once, and the top ten hold approximately 6.3%. The V and J genes are TRBV12-5 and TRBJ1-1, with 8 bases identical to TRBD1. The receptor was isolated from a man aged 35 to 55 in good health and CMV-seropositive. What was sequenced was PBMCs. CDR3 sequence (DNA): TGTGCTAGTTGCAGGGGGCTGGGGACTGAAGCTTTCTTT. Protein sequence: CASCRGLGTEAFF.